Each of the 9 T cell receptor beta chains below was sequenced from the same sample in a study of Ad26.COV2.S vaccination and SARS-CoV-2 variants. Treatment specified: 19 received Ad26.COV2.S at low or high dose, single or two shots; a few received placebo; per-sample allocation not given. The investigators took samples on day 63 after the first vaccine or placebo injection. Here immunoSEQ multiplex PCR was the method, and the copy in TCRdb shows in-frame clones only, minus some. Of some 640,000 clones in the sample, approximately 88% are singletons; the top ten hold roughly 1.5%. Sequenced material: peripheral blood, taken in a trial of Ad26.COV2.S vaccine versus placebo. The origin of the receptors is a person aged 18-60 years who received the Ad26.COV2.S COVID-19 vaccine or a placebo.

This chain uses TRBV7-2 with TRBJ2-7, with D possibly being TRBD1 or TRBD2 (8 bases each). Trimming removed 5 bases at V and 2 bases at J, with 19 bases between. Germline V gene lookup returns CDR1 SGHTA and CDR2 FQGNSA. This CDR3 spans 16 amino acids. The CDR3 DNA follows: TGTGCCAGCAGCCGGGGGGGCGGGACAGGCCCCTACGAGCAGTACTTC. Translation gives CASSRGGGTGPYEQYF.

This clone has a single count. Other DNA sequences of this sample code for an identical CDR3. The genes are TRBV6-5 and TRBJ1-2, with TRBD1 identical over 7 bases. V trimming: 0 bases; J trimming: 8 bases; junction bases outside the gene matches: 3. This CDR3 spans 13 amino acids. Per germline, CDR1 MNHEY and CDR2 SVGAGI. This CDR3 reads CASSYSRGGGYTF. The CDR3 DNA is TGTGCCAGCAGTTACTCGAGAGGGGGCGGCTACACCTTC.

This rearrangement joins TRBV18 to TRBJ2-7; a possible D gene is TRBD2 (5 bases). This CDR3 is 14 amino acids long. Trimming took off 4 bases at V and 5 bases at J, with 15 bases between the two ends. CDR1 is KGHSH, CDR2 LQKENI, per germline. The CDR3 spells CASSHPGTPNEQYF. The CDR3 DNA sequence: TGTGCCAGCTCACACCCGGGAACTCCGAACGAGCAGTACTTC.

This chain connects TRBV19 to TRBJ2-7, with a possible D match to TRBD2 (5 bases). V dropped 5 bases and J dropped 3 bases, with 11 bases sitting between them. The CDR3 runs 13 residues. CDR1 and CDR2 (germline): LNHDA, SQIVND (reference sequence). The CDR3 here is CASSSGFGYEQYF. The CDR3 DNA reads as TGTGCCAGTAGTTCGGGATTCGGCTACGAGCAGTACTTC.

The chain couples TRBV11-2 to TRBJ2-7; 8 positions match TRBD1. The length of the CDR3 is 17 residues. V shed 7 bases and J 6 bases; nucleotides not matched to a gene: 20. CDR1 is SGHAT, CDR2 FQNNGV, per germline. DNA for the CDR3: TGTGCCAGCATCCGGGGCGGACAGGGCGTCAGGGTCGGCGAGCAGTACTTC. It is translated as CASIRGGQGVRVGEQYF. Together with reference TRBV11-2 and TRBJ2-7, the CDR3 gives the full variable domain: EAGVAQSPRYKIIEKRQSVAFWCNPISGHATLYWYQQILGQGPKLLIQFQNNGVVDDSQLPKDRFSAERLKGVDSTLKIQPAKLEDSAVYLCASIRGGQGVRVGEQYFGPGTRLTVT.

The chain joins TRBV13 to TRBJ1-2, with 12 bases identical to TRBD1. Trimming at V came to 5 bases and at J to 5 bases, leaving 3 bases not matched to a gene. The CDR3 length is 14 residues. Germline CDR1 reads PRHDT; CDR2 reads FYEKMQ (reference sequence). CDR3 amino acids: CASSAGQGAYGYTF. The CDR3, as DNA: TGTGCCAGCAGCGCGGGACAGGGGGCGTATGGCTACACCTTC.

The table lists this clone with a count of one. The V call is TRBV19, the J call TRBJ2-1, with a tentative D call TRBD1 (5 bases). Trimming shortened V by 4 bases and J by 7 bases, and 8 bases separated the two germline ends. The CDR3 consists of 12 residues. CDR1 is LNHDA and CDR2 is SQIVND in the germline V gene (reference sequence). Written as DNA, the CDR3 is TGTGCCAGTAGTAAGGGGATGAATGAGCAGTTCTTC. This codes for CASSKGMNEQFF.

The rearrangement joins TRBV6-5 to TRBJ1-5; D is ambiguous. Trimming took 0 bases from V and 5 from J, leaving 5 bases between them. The CDR3 is 13 residues long. The germline V gene encodes CDR1 MNHEY and CDR2 SVGAGI. The DNA of the CDR3 is TGTGCCAGCAGTTACTCGCTTTATCAGCCCCAGCATTTT. Protein sequence: CASSYSLYQPQHF.

The chain has TRBV10-3 and TRBJ2-1; D remains unclear. In germline, CDR1 is ENHRY, CDR2 SYGVKD. Trimming shortened V by 6 bases and J by 0 bases, and 9 bases separated the two germline ends. This CDR3 has 14 residues. CDR3 sequence reads: CAIRGDLSYNEQFF. The CDR3 DNA is TGTGCCATCAGGGGCGACCTCTCCTACAATGAGCAGTTCTTC.